This is a list of T cell receptor beta chains from one sample in a study of T cells in Graves' hyperthyroidism and ophthalmopathy. TCRdb called the multiplex PCR reads again in MiXCR, with one record for every CDR3 protein. Of over 700,000 distinct CDR3 sequences in the sample, 35% are singletons; the top ten hold roughly 31%. The specimen sequenced was blood. The receptors stem from a woman aged 40 to 49 with Graves' hyperthyroidism. CDR3s include the opening cysteine and the closing phenylalanine or tryptophan. A D gene is named only where the DNA matches it firmly. Size is stated for part of the rows, as once, few or many counts, or as a class when the clone is expanded.

clone size	D gene	V gene	J gene	CDR3 DNA	CDR3 protein
.	.	TRBV5-1	TRBJ1-2	TGCGCCAGCAGCTTTAATTTGGATGGCTACACCTTC	CASSFNLDGYTF
many	.	TRBV4-3	TRBJ2-5	TGCGCCAGCAGCCAGTCGCGGAATGTGGAGACCCAGTACTTC	CASSQSRNVETQYF
.	TRBD1	TRBV2	TRBJ1-2	TGTGCCAGCAGTGAGGTAGGACAGGGCTATGGCTACACCTTC	CASSEVGQGYGYTF
.	.	TRBV19	TRBJ1-2	TGTGCTAGAGTGGGGGGCCTAGGCTATGGCTACACCTTC	CARVGGLGYGYTF
.	.	TRBV28	TRBJ2-2	TGTGCCACCAGCGAGACGGTGAACACCGGGGAGCTGTTTTTT	CATSETVNTGELFF
.	.	TRBV9	TRBJ2-2	TGTGCCAGCAGCGTAGCTCAGGGAGACACCGGGGGGCTGTTTTTT	CASSVAQGDTGGLFF
.	.	TRBV10-3	TRBJ2-7	TGTGCCATCAGGCCGGAGGGGGCGGGTTACGAGGTAGGCGAGCAGTACTTC	CAIRPEGAGYEVGEQYF
many	.	TRBV9	TRBJ2-7	TGTGCCAGCAGCGTAGGGTCTGGTAAGACTTACGAGCAGTACTTC	CASSVGSGKTYEQYF
.	TRBD1	TRBV27	TRBJ2-7	TGTGCCAGCAGTTTGCAGGGGGCTAGAAGCTCCTACGAGCAGTACTTC	CASSLQGARSSYEQYF
once	.	TRBV7-9	TRBJ1-6	TGTGCCAGCAGCTCGCCGAGAGGGGACTATTCACCCCTCCACTTT	CASSSPRGDYSPLHF
many	TRBD2	TRBV12-3/TRBV12-4	TRBJ2-5	TGTGCCAGCAGTGTCGGACTAGAGGAAGAGACCCAGTACTTC	CASSVGLEEETQYF
.	.	TRBV27	TRBJ2-5	TGTGCCAGCAGTTTACGGAGACAAGAGACCCAGTACTTC	CASSLRRQETQYF
few	.	TRBV4-1	TRBJ1-1	TGCGCCAGCAGCCGAGGGAGGGGAACTGAAGCTTTCTTT	CASSRGRGTEAFF
.	TRBD1	TRBV6-5	TRBJ2-5	TGTGTCAGCAGTTGGACAGGGGAAGGAGAGACCCAGTACTTC	CVSSWTGEGETQYF
many	.	TRBV2	TRBJ2-7	TGTGCCAGCAGTGCAGAGGGATACGAGCAGTACTTC	CASSAEGYEQYF
.	.	TRBV29-1	TRBJ1-2	TGCAGCTTAGCGGGCTCACCCTATGGCTACACCTTC	CSLAGSPYGYTF
many	TRBD1	TRBV12-3/TRBV12-4	TRBJ1-2	TGTGCCAGCAGTTTGTCGGACAGGGGTGGCTACACCTTC	CASSLSDRGGYTF
.	TRBD2	TRBV6-5	TRBJ2-5	TGTGCCAGCAGCCAAAGCGGGAGGGGGACCCAGTACTTC	CASSQSGRGTQYF
many	TRBD1	TRBV9	TRBJ1-6	TGTGCCAGCAGCGTAACAGGGGACTTAATTTTTTCACCCCTCCACTTT	CASSVTGDLIFSPLHF
.	.	TRBV7-8	TRBJ2-2	TGTGCCAGCAGCTTGAGACCGGGCCAGCCCAGGACCGGGGAGCTGTTTTTT	CASSLRPGQPRTGELFF
many	.	TRBV2	TRBJ2-7	TGTGCCAGCAGTCCCCATCTCCCGACCCTGAAGTGGTGGGAGCAGTACTTC	CASSPHLPTLKWWEQYF
.	.	TRBV12-3/TRBV12-4	TRBJ1-5	TGTGCCAGCAGTTTACAGGGACGGGAGTATCAGCCCCAGCATTTT	CASSLQGREYQPQHF
.	TRBD1	TRBV12-3/TRBV12-4	TRBJ1-4	TGTGCCAGCAGTCCACCCCAGGGGGTAGGGGAAAAACTGTTTTTT	CASSPPQGVGEKLFF
many	.	TRBV19	TRBJ1-5	TGTGCCAGCGAACCACCTTACGATCAGCCCCAGCATTTT	CASEPPYDQPQHF
.	.	TRBV13	TRBJ2-1	TGTGCCAGCAGAGGCGGTAATGAGCAGTTCTTC	CASRGGNEQFF
few	.	TRBV5-8	TRBJ2-2	TGTGCCAGCAGCTTTCCGTGGGGAAACACCGGGGAGCTGTTTTTT	CASSFPWGNTGELFF
.	.	TRBV6-2/TRBV6-3	TRBJ2-2	TGTGCCAGCAGGTCACAGGGTGACACCGGGGAGCTGTTTTTT	CASRSQGDTGELFF
many	.	TRBV20-1	TRBJ1-4	TGCAGTGCTAGAGACGGCAGGACTAATGAAAAACTGTTTTTT	CSARDGRTNEKLFF
.	TRBD2	TRBV15	TRBJ2-5	TGTGCCACCAGCAGGGGACTAGCGGGAATGGAGACCCAGTACTTC	CATSRGLAGMETQYF
.	TRBD1	TRBV6-5	TRBJ1-5	TGTGCCAGCAGTGAAGTTCGGACAGGGCCTTTTGAGCCCCAGCATTTT	CASSEVRTGPFEPQHF
few	.	TRBV29-1	TRBJ1-1	TGCAGCGTTGCGGTTCAGGGGTTGGACACTGAAGCTTTCTTT	CSVAVQGLDTEAFF
.	.	TRBV5-1	TRBJ2-3	TGCGCCAGCAGCTCCCGGGGATCCCAAGATACGCAGTATTTT	CASSSRGSQDTQYF
few	TRBD1	TRBV19	TRBJ1-1	TGTGCCAGTAGTAACATAAACAGGGGCATGAACACTGAAGCTTTCTTT	CASSNINRGMNTEAFF
few	.	TRBV4-3	TRBJ1-1	TGCGCCAGCAGCCAAGATATTGGCCTGGGGACTGAAGCTTTCTTT	CASSQDIGLGTEAFF
few	TRBD1	TRBV7-3	TRBJ1-1	TGTGCCAGCAGGCTAACCCCGGGACAGGGGGCCCCTAACACTGAAGCTTTCTTT	CASRLTPGQGAPNTEAFF
many	TRBD1	TRBV24-1	TRBJ1-2	TGTGCCACCAGTGAGGCCACCGGACAGGGCGGCCATGGCTACACCTTC	CATSEATGQGGHGYTF
.	.	TRBV5-5	TRBJ2-7	TGTGCCAGCAGCCCATCAACCGGCATCTACGAGCAGTACTTC	CASSPSTGIYEQYF
.	TRBD1	TRBV10-3	TRBJ1-4	TGTGCCATCAGTTCCCTGGGGACAGATGAAAAACTGTTTTTT	CAISSLGTDEKLFF
many	.	TRBV7-9	TRBJ1-5	TGTGCCAGCAGCTTAGCGTCCTGGAGGGAGGCTGGTCACAATCAGCCCCAGCATTTT	CASSLASWREAGHNQPQHF
few	.	TRBV19	TRBJ1-2	TGTGCCAGTAGTACATATATCGCAGTGAACTATGGCTACACCTTC	CASSTYIAVNYGYTF
.	TRBD1	TRBV6-6	TRBJ2-7	TGTGCCAGCAGTGAACTCCCGGGACAGGGGGCTTACGAGCAGTACTTC	CASSELPGQGAYEQYF
.	.	TRBV7-2	TRBJ1-5	TGTGCCAGCAGCGCCCAACCGGGACAGCCCCAGCATTTT	CASSAQPGQPQHF
many	.	TRBV20-1	TRBJ2-5	TGCAGTGCTAGGGAAGGGTCGTTAGGGACCCAGTACTTC	CSAREGSLGTQYF
.	TRBD1	TRBV11-3	TRBJ1-4	TGTGCCAGCAGAATCGGGACAGGCAACAATGAAAAACTGTTTTTT	CASRIGTGNNEKLFF
many	.	TRBV29-1	TRBJ2-7	TGCAGCGTTGAGATAGACCGGACAGCTACCTACGAGCAGTACTTC	CSVEIDRTATYEQYF
.	TRBD1	TRBV5-4	TRBJ1-2	TGTGCCAGCAGCTTGTCTGACAGGGACTATGGCTACACCTTC	CASSLSDRDYGYTF
.	TRBD2	TRBV6-5	TRBJ2-6	TGTGCCACCAGATACGTGGGAGGGACTGGGGCCAACGTCCTGACTTTC	CATRYVGGTGANVLTF
many	TRBD2	TRBV7-2	TRBJ2-5	TGTGCCAGCAGCTTAGCCGGGGGGGCCCGTGAGACCCAGTACTTC	CASSLAGGARETQYF
.	TRBD1	TRBV12-3/TRBV12-4	TRBJ1-1	TGTGCCAGCAGTGGATCAGGGGGCCAGGCTTCCTTT	CASSGSGGQASF
few	.	TRBV19	TRBJ1-5	TGTGCCAGTAGTATAGATCAAGGCAGCGGGGGCAATCAGCCCCAGCATTTT	CASSIDQGSGGNQPQHF
.	.	TRBV5-1	TRBJ2-7	TGCGCCAGCAGCCCTACCCCCGGTCCAGACAACTACGAGCAGTACTTC	CASSPTPGPDNYEQYF
.	.	TRBV25-1	TRBJ1-1	TGTGCCAGCACCCCGACTGAGAACACTGAAGCTTTCTTT	CASTPTENTEAFF
once	.	TRBV6-2/TRBV6-3	TRBJ2-7	TGTGCCAGCAGGAAAATCGACGAGCAGTACTTC	CASRKIDEQYF